The source of this TCR beta chain is a study of blood T cell repertoires in COVID-19. Study-level background: Collection of acute and convalescent COVID-19 samples took place in the United States, Italy and Spain.

This clone has only one observation. Some clones are missing from TCRdb's copy, which holds only in-frame ones; the method was immunoSEQ multiplex PCR. The repertoire holds just under 90,000 clones, with more than 70% as singletons. The sequenced sample was peripheral blood. The clonotype originates from a man aged 55 to 70 with acute or convalescent COVID-19.

Here the CDR3 DNA reads TGTGCCTGGAGACTGGCGGGAGGGCGAAGTGAGCAGTTCTTC. Translating it yields CAWRLAGGRSEQFF. This sequence joins TRBV30 and TRBJ2-1, with TRBD2 matching 9 bases. The length of the CDR3 is 14 residues. Germline lookup yields CDR1 GTSNPN and CDR2 SVGIG (reference sequence). The trim removed 3 bases at V and 9 bases at J, leaving 9 bases unmatched.